The 3 T cell receptor beta chains presented below share a single source sample, sequenced in a study of CXCR3-negative and CXCR3-positive naive CD8 T cells. General study points: Naive cells that were CXCR3-positive had more hydrophobic TRB CDR3s (compared with CXCR3-negative naive cells).

UMI-labeled 5' RACE yielded the TRB cDNA libraries. TCRdb derives one entry per CDR3 protein from the 5' RACE reads, leaving out DNA. The sample table sets out some 130,000 distinct CDR3 sequences. Antigens of these TCRs are unknown. The material sequenced was naive CXCR3+ CD8+ T cells from blood. Described subset: CD45RO-CCR7+CD27+CD95- naive CD8+ T cells expressing CXCR3 (TNR3+). The receptors come from a human donor in good health. Some clones in this sample may be carry-over from other donors' samples.

The chain carries TRBV4-3 and TRBJ2-7; absent DNA, TCRdb's TRBD1 call cannot be checked. The CDR3 length is 15 residues. Germline-derived CDR1 and CDR2 are LGHNA and YSLEER. This CDR3 reads CASSQGRDSSYVQYF.

The chain combines TRBV9 with TRBJ1-2; TCRdb's D call, TRBD1, is unchecked because there is no DNA. The CDR3 is 14 amino acids. Germline values: CDR1 SGDLS, CDR2 YYNGEE. The CDR3 here is CASSVDEGADGYTF.

The chain combines TRBV5-1 with TRBJ1-1; TCRdb designates TRBD1, a call that cannot be tested without DNA. Germline values: CDR1 SGHRS, CDR2 YFSETQ. CDR3 length: 14 amino acids. CDR3 in amino acids: CASSWTEMNTEAFF.